These 10 T cell receptor beta chains share one sample of origin, sequenced in a study of OX40 agonist ivuxolimab in advanced cancers. Profiling relied on immunoSEQ multiplex PCR, and the TCRdb table lists in-frame clones only, not all of them. The sample has about 24,000 clones, around 90% seen once. The sample in question was CD4+ or CD8+ T cells sorted from blood, obtained in a trial of the OX40 agonist ivuxolimab. These receptors originate from an adult with an advanced solid tumor such as melanoma, head and neck, liver or kidney cancer.

The chain is built from TRBV9 and TRBJ1-2; D remains ambiguous. V lost 0 bases, J lost 6 bases, and 12 bases lay in between. This CDR3 contains 14 residues. Germline V gene data show CDR1 as SGDLS and CDR2 as YYNGEE. CDR3 region: CASSVGSLRDGYTF. The CDR3 region has the DNA TGTGCCAGCAGCGTAGGGAGCCTGAGGGATGGCTACACCTTC.

This clone occurred once. The chain couples TRBV5-1 to TRBJ2-5, with TRBD2 matching 7 bases. The length of the CDR3 is 14 residues. V gave up 5 bases and J gave up 5 bases; unmatched junction bases: 9. Germline V gene data show CDR1 as SGHRS and CDR2 as YFSETQ. CDR3 region: CASRPSSGDETQYF. In DNA, the CDR3 is TGCGCCAGCAGGCCGTCCAGCGGGGATGAGACCCAGTACTTC.

This chain uses TRBV7-9 with TRBJ2-6; D not resolved. The CDR3 is 16 amino acids. V lost 6 bases, J lost 0 bases, and 12 bases lay in between. Germline CDR1 and CDR2: SEHNR and FQNEAQ (reference sequence). The CDR3 nucleotides are TGTGCCAGCAGGGATCCCGTCCACTCTGGGGCCAACGTCCTGACTTTC. Protein sequence: CASRDPVHSGANVLTF.

This clone was recorded once. Here the CDR3 DNA reads TGTGCCAGTAGTAGCGGACAGAGCAATCAGCCCCAGCATTTT. It encodes CASSSGQSNQPQHF. The J gene is TRBJ1-5, the V gene TRBV19; D may be TRBD1 (6 bases). The CDR3 runs to 14 residues. Per the germline V gene, CDR1 is LNHDA and CDR2 is SQIVND (reference sequence). V was shortened by 4 bases and J by 1 base, with 8 bases between the two germline ends.

The chain recombines TRBV6-5 with TRBJ2-3; TRBD2 agrees at 10 bases. CDR1 and CDR2 (germline): MNHEY, SVGAGI. The J segment lost 3 bases and the V segment lost 4 bases, leaving 7 bases of the junction unmatched. This CDR3 is built from 16 residues. CDR3 region: CASSFFLAGETDTQYF. The CDR3 region has the DNA TGTGCCAGCAGTTTTTTTCTAGCGGGAGAAACAGATACGCAGTATTTT.

This sequence joins TRBV5-1 and TRBJ1-3; D uncertain. With 0 bases removed from V and 4 bases from J, the gap between germline ends came to 14 bases. The CDR3 consists of 16 residues. In germline, CDR1 is SGHRS, CDR2 YFSETQ. In nucleotides, the CDR3 is TGCGCCAGCAGCTTGGCGGGCCTTCGAGGGGGAAACACCATATATTTT. Translation: CASSLAGLRGGNTIYF.

The CDR3, as DNA: TGTGCCAGCTCACCACCTAGTCCAGGGAACTATGGCTACACCTTC. Amino acid sequence: CASSPPSPGNYGYTF. The chain combines TRBV18 with TRBJ1-2, with TRBD1 as a possible D gene (5 bases). Trimming removed 0 bases from V and 2 bases from J, with 10 bases in between. Germline-derived CDR1 and CDR2 are KGHSH and LQKENI. The CDR3 covers 15 residues.

The rearrangement links TRBV9 to TRBJ2-3, with 10 bases aligning to TRBD1. The V gene end was trimmed by 4 bases and the J gene end by 3 bases; junction bases not matched to a gene: 14. This CDR3 has 18 amino acids. CDR1 and CDR2 (germline): SGDLS, YYNGEE. The CDR3: CASSSRTGGTIWTDTQYF. The CDR3 DNA follows: TGTGCCAGCAGCTCCCGGACAGGGGGTACGATTTGGACAGATACGCAGTATTTT. The entire variable domain, with the rest obtained from reference TRBV9 and TRBJ2-3, is as follows: DSGVTQTPKHLITATGQRVTLRCSPRSGDLSVYWYQQSLDQGLQFLIQYYNGEERAKGNILERFSAQQFPDLHSELNLSSLELGDSALYFCASSSRTGGTIWTDTQYFGPGTRLTVL.

The chain combines TRBV19 with TRBJ1-1; D is unresolved. V gave up 3 bases and J gave up 2 bases, with 13 bases separating them. This CDR3 is 15 amino acids long. Germline V gene sequence: CDR1 LNHDA, CDR2 SQIVND (reference sequence). The CDR3 DNA reads TGTGCCAGTAGTATCTCGGACTTACCCAACACTGAAGCTTTCTTT. The encoded protein is CASSISDLPNTEAFF. Based on the CDR3 plus reference TRBV19 and TRBJ1-1, the full variable domain is DGGITQSPKYLFRKEGQNVTLSCEQNLNHDAMYWYRQDPGQGLRLIYYSQIVNDFQKGDIAEGYSVSREKKESFPLTVTSAQKNPTAFYLCASSISDLPNTEAFFGQGTRLTVV.

This chain links TRBV5-1 with TRBJ2-1, with TRBD2 matching over 9 bases. Trimming removed 0 bases from V and 5 bases from J; junction bases left unmatched: 3. This CDR3 region has 15 residues. Per germline, CDR1 SGHRS and CDR2 YFSETQ. The CDR3 sequence: CASSLVIAGDNEQFF. As DNA, the CDR3 is TGCGCCAGCAGCTTGGTTATAGCGGGGGACAATGAGCAGTTCTTC.